This TCR beta chain derives from a study of T cells in Graves' hyperthyroidism and ophthalmopathy. Orbital computed tomography, thyroid ultrasound, serum thyroxine and TRAb, and clinical symptoms together informed the diagnoses. The V end lost 5 bases, the J end lost 4 bases, and 18 bases lay between the germline ends. This CDR3 contains 16 residues. The germline CDR1 and CDR2 sequences are MNHNS and SASEGT. RNA transcripts gave rise to amplified TCR beta CDR3 regions. During a first-round RT-PCR of the TCR CDR3, the HTBI primer set was used. TCRdb independently ran MiXCR on the multiplex PCR reads; one entry per CDR3 protein. The repertoire holds 300,000 or so distinct CDR3 sequences, with about 20% as singletons. This clonotype appeared many times.

The rearrangement uses TRBV6-1 and TRBJ1-5; the D gene is possibly TRBD1 (6 bases). This receptor was taken from a woman between 50 and 59 years old with Graves' hyperthyroidism. Sequencing was performed on blood. The CDR3 coding sequence is TGTGCCAGCAGTTTGGGGGGGAGGACAGATAATCAGCCCCAGCATTTT. Translating it yields CASSLGGRTDNQPQHF.